This entry lists 12 T cell receptor beta chains sequenced from one sample in a study of T cell changes during pregnancy in multiple sclerosis. Only in-frame clones appear in the TCRdb table, and some are missing; sequencing was by immunoSEQ multiplex PCR. The sample has tens of thousands of clones; approximately 92% are singletons. Material: peripheral blood, obtained in the second trimester of pregnancy. All receptors derive from a female donor in good health, enrolled as a control in a pregnancy study.

The chain is built from TRBV9 and TRBJ2-5, with D maybe TRBD2 (6 bases). Germline V CDR1 and CDR2: SGDLS, YYNGEE. This CDR3 contains 14 residues. Trimming cost V 4 bases and J 7 bases, with 17 bases left between them. CDR3 nucleotides: TGTGCCAGCAGCCTAGGCGGTAGCGGAGGGACCCAGTACTTC. Its translation: CASSLGGSGGTQYF.

The chain couples TRBV4-1 to TRBJ2-7, with 10 bases that match TRBD1. Germline CDR1 reads MGHRA; CDR2 reads YSYEKL. Trimming at V came to 1 base and at J to 6 bases, leaving 6 bases not matched to a gene. The CDR3 consists of 15 residues. The CDR3 sequence: CASSQAGTGVTEQYF. DNA for the CDR3: TGCGCCAGCAGCCAAGCAGGGACAGGGGTAACCGAGCAGTACTTC.

The chain couples TRBV25-1 to TRBJ1-3, with D tentatively TRBD1 (6 bases). Germline V gives CDR1 MGHDK, CDR2 SYGVNS. The CDR3 contains 16 residues. V was cut by 4 bases and J by 0 bases, with 13 bases left in between. The CDR3 reads CASSVGTTLSGNTIYF. CDR3 bases: TGTGCCAGCAGTGTTGGGACAACTCTCTCTGGAAACACCATATATTTT.

The chain is built from TRBV6-4 and TRBJ1-2; 10 nucleotides agree with TRBD1. Germline V lookup: CDR1 MRHNA, CDR2 SNTAGT. The V and J ends lost 0 bases and 7 bases, in that order; junction bases with no gene match: 2. The CDR3 loop spans 14 amino acids. The CDR3 bases are TGTGCCAGCAGTGACTCCTGGGACAGGGGTGGCTACACCTTC. This sequence encodes CASSDSWDRGGYTF.

In DNA, the CDR3 is TGTGCCAGCAGCCTAGAACTAGCGGGGGCCCTTAATGAGCAGTTCTTC. Translation gives CASSLELAGALNEQFF. This chain joins TRBV7-3 and TRBJ2-1; 11 bases agree with TRBD2. Trimming at V came to 5 bases and at J to 7 bases, leaving 10 bases not matched to a gene. Germline V gives CDR1 SGHTA, CDR2 FQGTGA. The CDR3 loop spans 16 amino acids.

The DNA for the CDR3 is TGTGCCAGCAGCCAGGTACAGGGGAGCAATCAGCCCCAGCATTTT. It specifies CASSQVQGSNQPQHF. The chain carries TRBV4-2 and TRBJ1-5; 7 bases agree with TRBD1. The CDR3 length is 15 residues. V lost 3 bases to trimming and J lost 1 base; unmatched junction nucleotides: 3. Germline CDR1 reads LGHNA; CDR2 reads YNFKEQ.

The chain is built from TRBV5-6 and TRBJ2-3; TRBD2 matches at 8 bases. Germline assignment: CDR1 SGHDT and CDR2 YYEEEE. The V and J ends lost 2 bases and 0 bases, in that order; junction bases with no gene match: 11. This CDR3 has 18 residues. The CDR3 DNA reads TGTGCCAGCAGCTTTGGAGTAGCGGGGTACCCTAGCACAGATACGCAGTATTTT. Its protein is CASSFGVAGYPSTDTQYF.

J is TRBJ1-6 and V is TRBV18; D may be TRBD1 (5 bases). The length of the CDR3 is 14 residues. Between the trimmed V and J ends, which lost 2 bases and 4 bases, there was a span of 6 bases. Germline V lookup: CDR1 KGHSH, CDR2 LQKENI. CDR3 sequence (DNA): TGTGCCAGCTCACCATCAGGGTATAATTCACCCCTCCACTTT. It is translated as CASSPSGYNSPLHF.

The CDR3 here is CASTDRSGGTYEQYF. CDR3 coding DNA: TGCGCCAGCACCGACAGGTCGGGGGGAACCTACGAGCAGTACTTC. The J gene is TRBJ2-7, the V gene TRBV10-2; a possible D gene is TRBD2 (7 bases). Germline values: CDR1 WSHSY, CDR2 SAAADI. V lost 7 bases to trimming and J lost 2 bases, with 18 bases between them. The CDR3 contains 15 residues.

The chain is built from TRBV28 and TRBJ2-1; D not certain. Germline-derived CDR1 and CDR2 are MDHEN and SYDVKM. Trimming removed 6 bases from V and 0 bases from J, with 15 bases in between. The CDR3 sequence is 16 residues long. CDR3 region: CASSPYRISSYNEQFF. CDR3 coding DNA: TGTGCCAGCAGCCCCTACAGAATAAGCTCCTACAATGAGCAGTTCTTC.

This chain connects TRBV19 to TRBJ2-1; 9 nucleotides line up with TRBD1. Germline CDR1 is LNHDA and CDR2 is SQIVND (reference sequence). Unmatched junction bases numbered 4, after V lost 1 base and J lost 6 bases. The CDR3 sequence is 15 residues long. CDR3 sequence reads: CASSIVRDRANEQFF. CDR3 DNA sequence: TGTGCCAGTAGTATAGTCCGGGACAGGGCCAATGAGCAGTTCTTC.

Here the CDR3 DNA reads TGCGCCAGCAGCCAAGCGTTAGGGACAGCCGAGCAGTACTTC. The encoded protein is CASSQALGTAEQYF. The V and J genes are TRBV4-3 and TRBJ2-7; TRBD1 matches 7 bases. This CDR3 contains 14 residues. In germline, CDR1 is LGHNA, CDR2 YSLEER. V trimming: 1 base; J trimming: 6 bases; junction bases outside the gene matches: 6.